A selection of T cell receptor beta chains follows, all from one sample in a study of technical replicates of blood from several donors. Libraries were prepared by immunoSEQ multiplex PCR; TCRdb keeps only in-frame clonotypes and omits some of them. The data show tens of thousands of clones, with about nine tenths seen just once and approximately 0.4% held by the top ten. Sequenced sample: T cells isolated from PBMCs. These receptor sequences come from a human donor in good health. CDR3s include the opening cysteine and the closing phenylalanine or tryptophan.

TRBJ1-2	TRBV28	CASTQGYGYTF
TRBJ2-1	TRBV6-1	CASNPDKSWEQFF
TRBJ1-1	TRBV30	CAWSRNTEAFF
TRBJ2-7	TRBV28	CASRPGLAGYEQYF
TRBJ1-5	TRBV19	CASRGQINQPQHF
TRBJ2-1	TRBV5-4	CASSQPGLYNEQFF
TRBJ1-3	TRBV6-5	CASSYSRTGNTIYF
TRBJ2-5	TRBV7-6	CASSLRGTSGWQETQYF
TRBJ1-2	TRBV6-5	CASSSLDGYTF
TRBJ2-7	TRBV9	CASSVEGGGYEQYF
TRBJ1-2	TRBV5-1	CASSLEHNNYGYTF
TRBJ2-2	TRBV7-3	CASSFSFGELFF
TRBJ2-6	TRBV18	CASSPGGSGANVLTF
TRBJ1-1	TRBV6-5	CASSYSDRLGTEAFF
TRBJ2-3	TRBV2	CASRKRPGSTDTQYF
TRBJ2-3	TRBV7-9	CASSLALAGGPSTDTQYF
TRBJ2-5	TRBV5-1	CASSRGQGRQETQYF
TRBJ2-5	TRBV5-1	CASTLTGGTETQYF
TRBJ2-7	TRBV19	CASSIGPGGEYEQYF
TRBJ1-2	TRBV29-1	CSVAVGQESGYTF
TRBJ2-1	TRBV10-3	CAISEFLERGNEQFF
TRBJ1-2	TRBV6-5	CASSPTGVDGYTF
TRBJ1-2	TRBV7-9	CASSFTTGNYGYTF
TRBJ1-2	TRBV4-3	CASSHLTGSGYGYTF
TRBJ1-1	TRBV30	CAWSGQGALAFF
TRBJ1-1	TRBV27	CASSLIGTAEAFF
TRBJ1-3	TRBV5-1	CASSLGQAGNTIYF
TRBJ2-2	TRBV18	CASSPPSSGELFF
TRBJ2-1	TRBV30	CAGTRGPYNEQFF
TRBJ2-7	TRBV18	CASSGDRDTYEQYF